This T cell receptor beta chain comes out of a study of cytomegalovirus exposure and HLA in healthy donors. Overall study: A subsequent analysis reported that the roughly 120 validation repertoires were produced on the same platform that had also been used for the 666 first-cohort repertoires.

CDR3 length: 15 residues. With 4 bases removed from V and 2 bases from J, the gap between germline ends came to 14 bases. Germline V gene lookup returns CDR1 SGHDT and CDR2 YYEEEE. Produced via immunoSEQ multiplex PCR; TCRdb's table is partial and in-frame only. The sample lists about 300,000 clones; 88% were seen once. This clone appeared a single time. This receptor was obtained from a young woman in good health and CMV-seronegative. V is TRBV5-6 and J is TRBJ2-3, with D tentatively TRBD2 (6 bases). Material for sequencing was PBMCs. CDR3 DNA sequence: TGTGCCAGCAGCCTCCGGGACTGGCTCACAGATACGCAGTATTTT. It translates to CASSLRDWLTDTQYF.